The entry below describes one T cell receptor (beta chain). The data are from a study of control samples from healthy donors and cancer patients. The protocol was immunoSEQ multiplex PCR, while the TCRdb copy is restricted to in-frame clones and leaves out a portion. The sample consists of about 80,000 clones, around 84% of them appearing once. Germline V CDR1 and CDR2: SNHLY, FYNNEI. Germline trimming cut 9 bases from V and 6 bases from J; bases unmatched to any gene: 6. This CDR3 contains 13 residues. Source material: PBMCs. The J gene is TRBJ2-5, the V gene TRBV2, with TRBD1 matching 11 bases. The source is a man aged 55 to 70 with head and neck cancer. The CDR3, as DNA: TGTGCCAGTGGACAGGGGGCAATCAAGACCCAGTACTTC. Its protein product is CASGQGAIKTQYF.